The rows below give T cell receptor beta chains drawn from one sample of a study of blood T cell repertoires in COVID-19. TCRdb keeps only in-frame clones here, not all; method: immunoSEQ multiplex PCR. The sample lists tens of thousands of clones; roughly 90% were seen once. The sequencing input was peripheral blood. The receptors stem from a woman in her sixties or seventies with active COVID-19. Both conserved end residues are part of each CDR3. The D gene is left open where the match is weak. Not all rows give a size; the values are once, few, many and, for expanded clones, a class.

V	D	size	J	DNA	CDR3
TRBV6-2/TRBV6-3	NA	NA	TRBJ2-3	TGTGCCAGCAGTTACTCGAAGCCGGGACTTAACACAGATACGCAGTATTTT	CASSYSKPGLNTDTQYF
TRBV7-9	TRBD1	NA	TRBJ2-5	TGTGCCAGCAGCCCAGGGACAGGAGAGTACTTC	CASSPGTGEYF
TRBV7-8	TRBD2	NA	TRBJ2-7	TGTGCCAGCAGCTTAGTTAGCGGGGAGTCCTACGAGCAGTACTTC	CASSLVSGESYEQYF
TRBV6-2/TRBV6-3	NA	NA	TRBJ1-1	TGTGCCAGCAGTTACTCCACTCGGGGAAAAACTGAAGCTTTCTTT	CASSYSTRGKTEAFF
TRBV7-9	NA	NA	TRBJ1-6	TGTGCCAGCAGCTTAGTAGGGGGGGCCCCCTATAATTCACCCCTCCACTTT	CASSLVGGAPYNSPLHF
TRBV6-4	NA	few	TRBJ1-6	TGTGCCAGCAGTGAGTACAGCCTCTATAATTCACCCCTCCACTTT	CASSEYSLYNSPLHF
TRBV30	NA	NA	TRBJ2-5	TGTGCCTGGAGTCCTCTTGGGCCTACAGAGACCCAGTACTTC	CAWSPLGPTETQYF
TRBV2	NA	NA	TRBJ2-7	TGTGCCAGCGGGTGGAGCGGACTAAACGAGCAGTACTTC	CASGWSGLNEQYF
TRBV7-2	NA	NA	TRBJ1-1	TGTGCCAGCAGCCTTACAGGTCACGGCCCTCTTTTT	CASSLTGHGPLF
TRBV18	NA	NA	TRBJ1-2	TGTGCCAGCTCGAGTGAGAGGCTAACAGGCTACACCTTC	CASSSERLTGYTF
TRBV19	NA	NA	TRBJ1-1	TGTGCCAGTAGTATGGGCATAGCTGAAGCTTTCTTT	CASSMGIAEAFF
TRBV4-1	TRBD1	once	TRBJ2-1	TGCGCCAGCAGCCCCCCGGGACAGGGGTTCCATGAGCAGTTCTTC	CASSPPGQGFHEQFF
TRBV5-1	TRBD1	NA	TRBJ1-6	TGCGCCAGCAGCTTGCAGGACAGGGGGCTTTCACCCCTCCACTTT	CASSLQDRGLSPLHF
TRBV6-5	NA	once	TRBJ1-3	TGTGCCAGCAGTTACTCGAAAGACAGGCTAGACACCATATATTTT	CASSYSKDRLDTIYF
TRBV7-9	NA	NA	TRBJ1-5	TGTGCCAGCAGCTTAGTCGGGGTCGGGGGTCAGCCCCAGCATTTT	CASSLVGVGGQPQHF
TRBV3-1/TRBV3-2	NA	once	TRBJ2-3	TGTGCCAGCAGCCAAGATATCACAATGGGCACAGATACGCAGTATTTT	CASSQDITMGTDTQYF
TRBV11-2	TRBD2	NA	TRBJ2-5	TGTGCCAGCAGCTTAGTTGCGGGGGGGTTGGGTCAGACCCAGTACTTC	CASSLVAGGLGQTQYF
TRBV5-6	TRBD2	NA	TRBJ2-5	TGTGCCAGCAGCTTCGGACTAGCGGGGGCGGGAGAGACCCAGTACTTC	CASSFGLAGAGETQYF
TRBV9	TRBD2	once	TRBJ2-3	TGTGCCAGCAGCGTAGGACTAGCGGGGGGGACAGATACGCAGTATTTT	CASSVGLAGGTDTQYF
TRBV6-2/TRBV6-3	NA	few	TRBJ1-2	TGTGCCAGCAGACCTACAGGGAACTATGGCTACACCTTC	CASRPTGNYGYTF
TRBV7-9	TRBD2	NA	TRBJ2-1	TGTGCCAGCAGCGCAGGACTAGCTCAGCCGAGCTCCTACAATGAGCAGTTCTTC	CASSAGLAQPSSYNEQFF
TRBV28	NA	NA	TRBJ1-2	TGTGCCAGCAGTTTTGGGAGGACTAACTATGGCTACACCTTC	CASSFGRTNYGYTF
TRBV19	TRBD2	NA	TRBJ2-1	TGTGCCAGTAGTGATGGCGGGAGCTACAATGAGCAGTTCTTC	CASSDGGSYNEQFF
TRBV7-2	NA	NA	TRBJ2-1	TGTGCCAGCAGCTTATTCCTGTACTTCGGTTATGAGCAGTTCTTC	CASSLFLYFGYEQFF
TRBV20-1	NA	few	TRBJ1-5	TGCAGTGCTAGTGGTCTTTATAGCAATCAGCCCCAGCATTTT	CSASGLYSNQPQHF
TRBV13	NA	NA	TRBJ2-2	TGTGCCAGCAGCCGAACCGGGACTAACACCGGGGAGCTGTTTTTT	CASSRTGTNTGELFF
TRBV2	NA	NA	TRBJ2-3	TGTGCCAGCATAAGGGAGGCACAGACTACGCAGTATTTT	CASIREAQTTQYF
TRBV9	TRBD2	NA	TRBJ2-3	TGTGCCAGCAGCGCTAGCGGGGGAGACACAGATACGCAGTATTTT	CASSASGGDTDTQYF
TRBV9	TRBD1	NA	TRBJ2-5	TGTGCCAGCAGCCCCACGACAGGGTCCGAAGAGACCCAGTACTTC	CASSPTTGSEETQYF
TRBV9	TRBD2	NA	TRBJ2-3	TGTGCCAGCAGCGCTTTAGCGGGGGACACAGATACGCAGTATTTT	CASSALAGDTDTQYF
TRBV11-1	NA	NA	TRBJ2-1	TGTGCCAGCAGCCCACCGGCAGGGTATCCCCTCTTC	CASSPPAGYPLF
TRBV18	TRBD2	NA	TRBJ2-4	TGTGCCAGCTCACCCAACGTCCCGGGACTAGCGGGGGTGCTAAACATTCAGTACTTC	CASSPNVPGLAGVLNIQYF
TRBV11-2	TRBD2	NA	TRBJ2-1	TGTGCCAGCAGCACGCGACTAGCGGGTTACAATGAGCAGTTCTTC	CASSTRLAGYNEQFF
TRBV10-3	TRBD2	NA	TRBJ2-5	TGTGCCATCAGTGACGGGGGGATGGCACAGGAGACCCAGTACTTC	CAISDGGMAQETQYF
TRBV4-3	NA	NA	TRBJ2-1	TGCGCCAGCAGCCGGGAGTGGGGGCCAAGGCATGAGCAGTTCTTC	CASSREWGPRHEQFF
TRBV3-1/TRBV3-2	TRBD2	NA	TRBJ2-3	TGTGCCAGCAGCCAAGTGGGCCTAGCGGGCTCCCAACCAGGGACGCAGTATTTT	CASSQVGLAGSQPGTQYF
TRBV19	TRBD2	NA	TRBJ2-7	TGTGCCAGTAGTCCGGGACTAGCACGATACGAGCAGTACTTC	CASSPGLARYEQYF